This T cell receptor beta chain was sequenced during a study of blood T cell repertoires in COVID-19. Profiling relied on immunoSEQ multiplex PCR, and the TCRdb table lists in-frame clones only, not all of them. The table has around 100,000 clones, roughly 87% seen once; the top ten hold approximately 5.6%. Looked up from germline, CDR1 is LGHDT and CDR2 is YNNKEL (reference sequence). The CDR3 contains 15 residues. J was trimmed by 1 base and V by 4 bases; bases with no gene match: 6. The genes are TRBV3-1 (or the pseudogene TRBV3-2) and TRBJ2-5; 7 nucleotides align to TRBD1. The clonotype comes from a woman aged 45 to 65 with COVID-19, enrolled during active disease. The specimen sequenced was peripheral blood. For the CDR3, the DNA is TGTGCCAGCAGCCCCGGGACAGAGCCCCAAGAGACCCAGTACTTC. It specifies CASSPGTEPQETQYF.